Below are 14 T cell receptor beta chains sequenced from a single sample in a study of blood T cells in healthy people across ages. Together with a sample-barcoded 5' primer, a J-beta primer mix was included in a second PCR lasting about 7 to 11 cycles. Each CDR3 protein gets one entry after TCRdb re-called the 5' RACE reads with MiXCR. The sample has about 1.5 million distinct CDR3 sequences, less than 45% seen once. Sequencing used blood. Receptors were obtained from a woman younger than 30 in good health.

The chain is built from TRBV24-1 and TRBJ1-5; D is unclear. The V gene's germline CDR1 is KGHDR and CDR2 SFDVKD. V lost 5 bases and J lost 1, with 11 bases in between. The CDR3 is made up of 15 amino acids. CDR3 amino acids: CATSVARSSNQPQHF. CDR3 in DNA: TGTGCCACCAGTGTGGCACGCTCAAGCAATCAGCCCCAGCATTTT.

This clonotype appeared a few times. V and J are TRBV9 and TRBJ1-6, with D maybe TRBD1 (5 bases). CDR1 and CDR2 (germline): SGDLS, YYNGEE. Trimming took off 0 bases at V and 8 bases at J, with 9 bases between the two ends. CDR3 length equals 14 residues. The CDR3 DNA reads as TGTGCCAGCAGCGTAGCCAGGGTGGATTCACCCCTCCACTTT. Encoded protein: CASSVARVDSPLHF.

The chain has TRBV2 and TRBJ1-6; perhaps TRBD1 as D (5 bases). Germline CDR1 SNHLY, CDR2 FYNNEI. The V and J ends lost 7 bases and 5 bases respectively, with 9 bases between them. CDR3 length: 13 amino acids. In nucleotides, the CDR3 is TGTGCCAGCACTACGACAGATAATTCACCCCTCCACTTT. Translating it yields CASTTTDNSPLHF.

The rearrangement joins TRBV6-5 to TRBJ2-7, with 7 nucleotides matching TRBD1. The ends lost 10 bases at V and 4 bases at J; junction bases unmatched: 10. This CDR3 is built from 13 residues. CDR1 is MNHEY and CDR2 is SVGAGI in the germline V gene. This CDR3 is CATGQASAYEQYF. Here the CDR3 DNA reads TGTGCCACCGGACAGGCAAGTGCGTACGAGCAGTACTTC.

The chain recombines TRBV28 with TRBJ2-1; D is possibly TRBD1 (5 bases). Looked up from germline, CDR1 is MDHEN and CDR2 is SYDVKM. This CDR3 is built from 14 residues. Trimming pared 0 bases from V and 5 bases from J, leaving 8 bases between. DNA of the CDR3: TGTGCCAGCAGTTTATGGTCAGGGAACAATGAGCAGTTCTTC. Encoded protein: CASSLWSGNNEQFF.

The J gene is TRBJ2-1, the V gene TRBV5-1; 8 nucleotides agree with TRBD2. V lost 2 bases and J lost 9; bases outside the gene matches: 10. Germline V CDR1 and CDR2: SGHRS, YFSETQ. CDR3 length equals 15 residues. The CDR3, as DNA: TGCGCCAGCAGCTTACGAAGTAGCGGGGAAGGTGAGCAGTTCTTC. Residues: CASSLRSSGEGEQFF.

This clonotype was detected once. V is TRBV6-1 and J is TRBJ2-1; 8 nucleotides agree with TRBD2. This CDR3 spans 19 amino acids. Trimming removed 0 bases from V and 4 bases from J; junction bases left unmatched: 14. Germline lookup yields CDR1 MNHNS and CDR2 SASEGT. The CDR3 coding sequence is TGTGCCAGCAGTGAAGCACCCAGGAGCGGGGGACCAAAGTACAATGAGCAGTTCTTC. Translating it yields CASSEAPRSGGPKYNEQFF.

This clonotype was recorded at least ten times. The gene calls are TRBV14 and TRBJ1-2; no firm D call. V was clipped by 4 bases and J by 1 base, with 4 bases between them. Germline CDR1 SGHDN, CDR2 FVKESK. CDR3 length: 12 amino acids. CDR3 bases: TGTGCCAGCAGCCGGAATAACTATGGCTACACCTTC. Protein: CASSRNNYGYTF.

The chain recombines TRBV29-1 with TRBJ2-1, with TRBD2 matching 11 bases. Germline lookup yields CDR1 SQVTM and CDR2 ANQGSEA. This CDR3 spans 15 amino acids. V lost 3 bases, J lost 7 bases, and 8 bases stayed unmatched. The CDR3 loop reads CSVDIAGGPTNEQFF. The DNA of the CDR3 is TGCAGCGTTGACATAGCGGGAGGGCCTACTAATGAGCAGTTCTTC.

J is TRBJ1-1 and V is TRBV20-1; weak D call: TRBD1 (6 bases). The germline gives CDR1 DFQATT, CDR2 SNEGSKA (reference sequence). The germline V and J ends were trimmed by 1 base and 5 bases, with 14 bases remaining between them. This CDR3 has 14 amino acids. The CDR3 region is CSARAGGPGTEAFF. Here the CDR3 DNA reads TGCAGTGCTAGAGCGGGGGGGCCGGGGACTGAAGCTTTCTTT.

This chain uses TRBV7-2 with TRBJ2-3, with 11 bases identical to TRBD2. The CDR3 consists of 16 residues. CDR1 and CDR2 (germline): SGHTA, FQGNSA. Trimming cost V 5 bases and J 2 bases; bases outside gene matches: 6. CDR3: CASSGRLAGNTDTQYF. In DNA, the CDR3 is TGTGCCAGCAGCGGCCGACTAGCGGGGAACACAGATACGCAGTATTTT.

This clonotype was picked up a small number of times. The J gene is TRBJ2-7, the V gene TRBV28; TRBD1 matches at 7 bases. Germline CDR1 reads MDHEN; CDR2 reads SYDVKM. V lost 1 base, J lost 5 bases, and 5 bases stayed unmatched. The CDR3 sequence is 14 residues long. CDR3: CASSLSTGLNEQYF. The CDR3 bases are TGTGCCAGCAGTTTATCGACAGGGCTGAACGAGCAGTACTTC.

In nucleotides, the CDR3 is TGCAGTGTTGGCGGACAGGGTAAGGACGGCTACACCTTC. Amino acids: CSVGGQGKDGYTF. The chain is built from TRBV20-1 and TRBJ1-2, with 8 bases fitting TRBD1. With V trimmed by 7 bases and J by 8 bases, 12 bases remained unmatched. In germline, CDR1 is DFQATT, CDR2 SNEGSKA (reference sequence). CDR3 length equals 13 residues.

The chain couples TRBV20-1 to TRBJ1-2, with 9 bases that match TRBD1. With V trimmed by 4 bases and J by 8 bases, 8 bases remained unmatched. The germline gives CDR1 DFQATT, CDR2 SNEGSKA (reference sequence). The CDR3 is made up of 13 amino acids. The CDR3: CSAKGTGGSGYTF. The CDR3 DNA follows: TGCAGTGCTAAAGGAACAGGGGGCAGCGGCTACACCTTC.